Below, one T cell receptor (beta chain) is given with its context. Repertoires were generated with immunoSEQ multiplex PCR, while TCRdb's copy carries only in-frame clones and drops some. The sample lists about 10,000 clones, 23% occurring once. This specimen comes from a study of sequential checkpoint blockade in melanoma. Treatment given: randomized to nivolumab then ipilimumab (arm A) or the reverse (arm B). CDR1 is SQVTM and CDR2 is ANQGSEA in the germline V gene. The CDR3 contains 13 residues. Trimming took off 4 bases at V and 4 bases at J, with 11 bases between the two ends. V usage is TRBV29-1 and J usage is TRBJ1-5; D possibly corresponds to TRBD1 (5 bases). This sample comprised tumor tissue (inferred from file names), obtained from a patient given nivolumab and ipilimumab in sequence. The receptor's source is a human donor with melanoma. The CDR3 region is CSVGTGLNQPQHF. The CDR3 bases are TGCAGCGTTGGGACGGGGCTAAATCAGCCCCAGCATTTT.